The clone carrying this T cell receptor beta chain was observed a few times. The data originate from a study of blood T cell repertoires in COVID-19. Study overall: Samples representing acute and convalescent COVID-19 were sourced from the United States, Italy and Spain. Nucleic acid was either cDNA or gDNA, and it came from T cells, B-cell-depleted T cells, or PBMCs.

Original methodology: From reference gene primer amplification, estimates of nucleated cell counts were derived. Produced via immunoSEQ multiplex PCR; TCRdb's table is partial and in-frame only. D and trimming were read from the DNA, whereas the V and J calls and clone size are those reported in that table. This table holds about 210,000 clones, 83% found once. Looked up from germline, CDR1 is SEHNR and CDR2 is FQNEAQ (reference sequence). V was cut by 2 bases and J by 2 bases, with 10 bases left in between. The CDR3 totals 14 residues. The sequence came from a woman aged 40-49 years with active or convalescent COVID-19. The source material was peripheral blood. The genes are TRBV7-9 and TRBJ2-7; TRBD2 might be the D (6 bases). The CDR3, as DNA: TGTGCCAGCAGCTTACTGGAGGGTGCCTACGAGCAGTACTTC. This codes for CASSLLEGAYEQYF.